Sequencing of this T cell receptor (beta chain) was carried out in a study of blood T cell repertoires in COVID-19. Study information: T cells, B-cell-depleted T cells, or PBMCs provided the cDNA or gDNA that served as material.

Authors' analysis steps: Nucleated cell counts were estimated from reference gene primer amplification. The method was immunoSEQ multiplex PCR; TCRdb's version includes in-frame clones alone and lacks a portion of them. V, J and clone size derive from that table, while D and trimming were established from the DNA sequence. The table records tens of thousands of clones, about nine tenths of them present only once. The sequence derives from a male donor with acute or convalescent COVID-19. The sample taken for sequencing was peripheral blood.

CDR3 in DNA: TGTGCCAGCAGCTTAGTCGGACAGGGGGGCGAAAAACTGTTTTTT. Encoded protein: CASSLVGQGGEKLFF. The genes are TRBV11-2 and TRBJ1-4; 10 bases are shared with TRBD1. There are 15 residues in the CDR3. J was trimmed by 8 bases and V by 1 base; bases with no gene match: 4. Germline V lookup: CDR1 SGHAT, CDR2 FQNNGV.